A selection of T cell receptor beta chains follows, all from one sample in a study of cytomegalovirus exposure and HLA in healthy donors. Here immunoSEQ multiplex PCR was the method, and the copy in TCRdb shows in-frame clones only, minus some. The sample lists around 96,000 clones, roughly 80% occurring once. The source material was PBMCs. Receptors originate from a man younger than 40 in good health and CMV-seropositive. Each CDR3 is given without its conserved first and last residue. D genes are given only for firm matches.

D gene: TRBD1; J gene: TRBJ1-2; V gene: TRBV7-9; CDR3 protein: AGGQGSRLGGYT
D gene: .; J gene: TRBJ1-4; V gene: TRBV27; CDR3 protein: ASSLKTVPVQLF
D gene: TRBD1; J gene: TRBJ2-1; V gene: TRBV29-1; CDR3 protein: SVRGQPEQF
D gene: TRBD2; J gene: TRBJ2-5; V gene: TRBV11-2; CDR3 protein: ASSLSPLAFQETQY
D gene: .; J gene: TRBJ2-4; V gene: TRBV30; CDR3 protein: ACVQKNIQY
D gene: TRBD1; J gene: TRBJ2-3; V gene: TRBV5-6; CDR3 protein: ASSLDQGATDTQY
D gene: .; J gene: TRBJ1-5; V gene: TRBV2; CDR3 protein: ASSPQGFSNQPQH
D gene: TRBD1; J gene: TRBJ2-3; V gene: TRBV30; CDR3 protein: AWRRPGGDTQY
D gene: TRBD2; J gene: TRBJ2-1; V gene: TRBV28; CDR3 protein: ASSPPGLAGALGEQF
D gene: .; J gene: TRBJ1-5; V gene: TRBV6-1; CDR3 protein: ASSDLGAPGFGNQPQH
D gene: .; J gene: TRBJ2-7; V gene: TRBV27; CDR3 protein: ASSAWGLSNEQY
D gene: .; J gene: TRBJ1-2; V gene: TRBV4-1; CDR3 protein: ASRGHLNYGYT
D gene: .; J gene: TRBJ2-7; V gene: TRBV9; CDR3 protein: ASSVGWGVGNEQY